This T cell receptor beta chain was profiled in a study of response to subunit inactivated influenza vaccine. Study conclusions and caveats: Each seasonal influenza vaccination, the authors suggested, recruits few new T cells.

MiXCR, run by TCRdb on the RT-PCR reads, gives a single entry per CDR3 protein. The repertoire holds around 470,000 distinct CDR3 sequences, with 7.2% as singletons. The V gene's germline CDR1 is SGHDT and CDR2 YYEEEE. Trimming shortened V by 1 base and J by 4 bases, and 18 bases separated the two germline ends. CDR3 length: 16 residues. The sample holds a few counts of this clonotype. Its target is not known. The sequenced sample was PBMCs from blood, obtained about 24 months after vaccination. The TCR comes from a man between 45 and 75 years old who received an inactivated influenza vaccine. This rearrangement joins TRBV5-6 to TRBJ2-7; D is undetermined. CDR3 nucleotides: TGTGCCAGCAGCTTGTTCCAGGCTTCACCTCCATACGAGCAGTACTTC. It encodes CASSLFQASPPYEQYF.